This T cell receptor (beta chain) originates from a study of regulatory T cells in long-lasting Graves disease listed by TCRdb under 2021. Background for the entire study: In the newly diagnosed Graves' disease group, patients had been taking antithyroid drugs for less than 3 months. The study was conducted in China and was registered as a clinical trial. A total of around 35 samples underwent TCR sequencing, from about 13 patients with persistent Graves' disease and approximately 20 patients with newly diagnosed Graves' disease. Peripheral blood TCR sequencing and RNA sequencing compared persistent Graves' disease patients with newly diagnosed Graves' disease patients. The full study reports these points: Because the primary lesion, thyroid tissue, could not be accessed, the study looked at peripheral blood alone. The small sample size was acknowledged by the authors as a limitation that may reduce accuracy. Persistent Graves' disease patients showed lower TCR Shannon entropy and fewer highly expanded clones than newly diagnosed patients, suggesting clonal expansion. Patients with persistent disease shared more public clonotypes (around 2,500) than newly diagnosed patients did (more than 900). Sequencing and analysis were restricted to the TCR beta chain.

Reading the label with the study, this specimen's time point is: newly diagnosed GD, antithyroid drugs for less than 3 months. For both TCR sequencing and RNA sequencing, RNA was extracted from PBMCs in TRIzol. The diagnosis of Graves' disease was made according to American Thyroid Association guidelines. Recruitment of patients was carried out at an endocrinology department in Xi'an, China. Each patient gave around 9.2 milliliters of peripheral blood, collected in an EDTA anticoagulant tube. Ficoll Paque Plus density gradient separation was used to isolate PBMCs, and no further T cell sorting was done. An Agilent 2100 Bioanalyzer and agarose gel were used to check RNA quality, while a NanoDrop 2000 measured RNA concentration. Library prep was done by multiplex PCR. TCRdb records Illumina HiSeq 4000 as the sequencer. CDR3 regions were amplified by Arm-PCR with iRepertoire HTBI primers to construct TCR beta libraries. PCR products were gel purified before sequencing. The paper's processing steps were these. Across samples, 60 to 75 TRBV and 13 to 15 TRBJ segments were identified and used for gene usage analysis of CDR3 amino acid clonotypes. Filtered high-quality paired reads were merged into contigs using COPE and FqMerger. BLAST was used to align contigs to the IMGT TRBV, TRBD and TRBJ reference genes, and CDR3 was defined following IMGT. Any clonotype with a frequency above 0.1% was counted as a highly expanded clone. Shannon entropy served as the measure of repertoire diversity, while the Gini coefficient captured V-J evenness. Clonotypes shared by more than one individual were considered public. In TCRdb, the public reads were trimmed at Q25 with fastp and aligned with MiXCR, with productive beta chains retained. CDR3 protein sequences are deduplicated, and each keeps its most common genes and DNA. The V and J calls were not made by the authors but by TCRdb's processing. Across this sample there are 420,000 or so distinct CDR3 sequences, with about 15% seen only once. The top ten clonotypes cover about 25% of the sample.

This clonotype was found a few times. The target of this receptor is not known. Base-call qualities are not available, and no considerably larger clone is one nucleotide away. These data also featured in a second study, about T cells in Graves' hyperthyroidism and ophthalmopathy. The second study, in turn, reports: Stable Graves' hyperthyroidism was defined as the absence of progression to ophthalmopathy over 18 months of follow-up. Hyperthyroidism patients were newly diagnosed, with disease duration under 2 months, and aged 18 to 65 years. Exclusion was applied to patients with uncontrolled infections, other autoimmune diseases, pregnancy or lactation. Diagnoses were established on the basis of clinical symptoms, serum thyroxine and TRAb, thyroid ultrasound, and orbital computed tomography. A first-round RT-PCR of the TCR CDR3 used the HTBI primer set with the Qiagen OneStep RT-PCR kit. Most expanded thyroid clonotypes (frequency above 0.001) were also detected in blood, a finding suggesting that blood repertoires may reflect thyroid immune responses. A model built on a 13 V-J signature distinguished ophthalmopathy from stable hyperthyroidism, reaching about 88% sensitivity and under 84% specificity in cross-validation and 80%/75% in testing. In validation, the model predicted progression to ophthalmopathy a median of around 6.5 months before onset, with roughly 70% sensitivity and about 72% specificity. TCR V-J signatures able to tell the groups apart were searched for in a discovery cohort of 90 to 100 patients, of whom over 40 had Graves' ophthalmopathy and around 57 had stable Graves' hyperthyroidism. Whether ophthalmopathy could be predicted prospectively was tested in an independent validation cohort made up of approximately 19 hyperthyroidism patients plus 17 patients who later progressed to ophthalmopathy. The 100 or so discovery patients were divided at random into training and test sets in a 7:3 ratio. In addition, the study compared T-cell repertoires in thyroid tissue and in blood from several Graves' hyperthyroidism patients. Following sampling, methimazole starting at 30 mg daily was given to hyperthyroidism patients, and high-dose intravenous methylprednisolone was given to ophthalmopathy patients. Libraries were constructed in a second round of multiplex PCR, after which size selection and purification were carried out. Libraries were sequenced paired-end with 100 bp reads on an Illumina HiSeq2000. Raw data were processed with SOAPnuke, discarding reads with adapters, uncalled bases, mean Phred below 15, or no exact constant-primer or identifier match. High-quality paired reads were merged with COPE v1.2.5, and unique nucleotide sequences were defined as clonotypes. Clonotypes were aligned to IMGT TRBV, TRBD and TRBJ reference segments using MiTCR v1.1. Only V-J combinations with frequency above 0.0001, covering 99.2% of repertoires, were analysed. A TCS score was defined as the ratio of F50 (clonal expansion) to E x V (chaos), with BLOSUM62-based TCRdist applied between CDR3 peptides within each V-J. Welch's t-statistics and random forest reduced 500 to 550 V-J features to some 14, which were used in a naive Bayes classifier (R e1071). Sample size was not statistically predetermined, and investigators were not blinded to group allocation. The paper reports TCR Vbeta CDR3 sequencing of roughly 140 peripheral blood samples: 40 or so ophthalmopathy, under 80 hyperthyroidism and 17 progressor patients.

The source is a woman younger than 35 with Graves disease. Donor details come from another sample of the same person, matched by shared clones. This specimen consisted of peripheral blood mononuclear cells (PBMCs), obtained at new diagnosis, from a patient treated with antithyroid drugs.

The CDR3 protein sequence reads: CASSLGNGPEGYTF. DNA sequence: TGTGCCAGCAGCTTAGGCAACGGACCAGAAGGCTACACCTTC. The chain employs TRBV2 and TRBJ1-2; no D gene is confidently identified. The CDR3 starts with the cysteine, ends with the phenylalanine, and has 14 residues. Only the CDR3 DNA stays, 42 bases, in frame from base 1. V lost 6 bases and J lost 8 bases; the stretch between them is 19 bases long. CDR1 and CDR2 (SNHLY, FYNNEI) derive from the germline V gene.